This TCR beta chain emerged from a study of OX40 agonist ivuxolimab in advanced cancers. General study results and limits: Averaging showed that CD8+ T cells had more expanded clones than CD4+ did.

As regards this clone: The target antigen is unknown.

Produced via immunoSEQ multiplex PCR; TCRdb's table is partial and in-frame only. This table holds about 37,000 clones, around 73% found once. The germline V gene has CDR1 MNHEY and CDR2 SMNVEV (reference sequence). The CDR3 consists of 15 residues. The V gene end was trimmed by 10 bases and the J gene end by 0 bases; junction bases not matched to a gene: 11. The chain recombines TRBV27 with TRBJ1-1; 7 positions match TRBD1. The specimen was CD4+ or CD8+ T cells sorted from blood, collected in a trial of the OX40 agonist ivuxolimab. The sequence came from an adult with an advanced solid tumor such as melanoma, head and neck, liver or kidney cancer. The CDR3 region has the DNA TGTGCCACCTTCACCGGGACAGCAGTGAACACTGAAGCTTTCTTT. It translates to CATFTGTAVNTEAFF.